This TCR beta chain derives from a study of response to subunit inactivated influenza vaccine. This clonotype has a count of ten or more. Its matching antigen is unknown. Study results and limitations: The authors suggested that few new T cells are recruited per seasonal influenza vaccination.

The CDR3 runs 14 residues. Germline-derived CDR1 and CDR2 are DFQATT and SNEGSKA (reference sequence). V shed 5 bases and J shed 0 bases, with 11 bases lying between them. TCRdb re-analysed the RT-PCR reads in MiXCR, keeping a single row per CDR3 protein. The sample consists of approximately 730,000 distinct CDR3 sequences, about 14% of them appearing once. The sequencing used PBMCs from blood, collected roughly 2 weeks before vaccination. This receptor was identified in a man in his forties or fifties who received an inactivated influenza vaccine. The gene calls are TRBV20-1 and TRBJ1-5; D might be TRBD1 (6 bases). The CDR3 region is CSALRDTSNQPQHF. CDR3 bases: TGCAGTGCTCTCCGGGACACTAGCAATCAGCCCCAGCATTTT.